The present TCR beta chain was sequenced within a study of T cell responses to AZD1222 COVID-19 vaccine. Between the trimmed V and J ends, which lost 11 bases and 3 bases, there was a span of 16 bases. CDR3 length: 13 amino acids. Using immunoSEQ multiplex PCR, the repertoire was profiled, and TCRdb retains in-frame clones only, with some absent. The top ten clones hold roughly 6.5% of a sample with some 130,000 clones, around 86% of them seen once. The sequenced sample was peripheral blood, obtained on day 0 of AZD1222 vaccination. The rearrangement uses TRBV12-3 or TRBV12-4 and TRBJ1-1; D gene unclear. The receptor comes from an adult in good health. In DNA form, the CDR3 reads TGTGCCTCGGGTGGTCTCGCGGACACTGAAGCTTTCTTT. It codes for CASGGLADTEAFF.